This is a list of T cell receptor beta chains from one sample in a study of CD8 T cells in Susac syndrome. TCRdb recomputed calls from the immunoSEQ multiplex PCR reads with MiXCR, one row per CDR3 protein. The sample holds under 150,000 distinct CDR3 sequences; approximately 94% are singletons and the top ten take around 0.12%. The sample comprised CD4+ T cells from PBMCs. These receptor sequences come from a human donor with multiple sclerosis. CDR3s include the opening cysteine and the closing phenylalanine or tryptophan. D genes are given only for firm matches. Clone size is not always given. Where it is, it says once, few, many or a class for expanded clones.

V gene	clone size	J gene	D gene	CDR3 DNA	CDR3 protein
TRBV30	NA	TRBJ2-7	TRBD2	TGTGCCTGGAGTGTAGCATGGACTAGCGGGAGGGCCTACGAGCAGTACTTC	CAWSVAWTSGRAYEQYF
TRBV20-1	NA	TRBJ2-2	NA	TGCAGTGCTAGAGTGGGCGCACTCGCGAACACCGGGGAGCTGTTTTTT	CSARVGALANTGELFF
TRBV29-1	NA	TRBJ1-1	NA	TGCAGCGTCTCCCAGGGGAACACTGAAGCTTTCTTT	CSVSQGNTEAFF
TRBV6-1	NA	TRBJ1-5	NA	TGTGCCAGCACCCACAGGGATAATCAGCCCCAGCATTTT	CASTHRDNQPQHF
TRBV12-5	NA	TRBJ2-7	TRBD1	TGTGCTAGTGGTTTGGTACGGACAGGGGGCGAGCAGTACTTC	CASGLVRTGGEQYF
TRBV7-2	few	TRBJ2-3	NA	TGTGCCAGCGGTAGAGGGGATACGCAGTATTTT	CASGRGDTQYF
TRBV15	NA	TRBJ2-7	NA	TGTGCCACCAGCAGAGATGACAGTTCCTACGAGCAGTACTTC	CATSRDDSSYEQYF
TRBV30	NA	TRBJ1-1	NA	TGTGCCTGGAGTCCCCTCACAGGGAACACTGAAGCTTTCTTT	CAWSPLTGNTEAFF
TRBV7-9	NA	TRBJ1-2	TRBD1	TGTGCCAGCAGCTCCGGACAGGGATACACCTTC	CASSSGQGYTF
TRBV20-1	NA	TRBJ1-5	TRBD1	TGCAGTGCTCCCAGGGGGAACAATCAGCCCCAGCATTTT	CSAPRGNNQPQHF
TRBV5-1	NA	TRBJ2-7	NA	TGCGCCAGCAGGTTACCCGGGACGGATGACGGCGAGCAGTACTTC	CASRLPGTDDGEQYF
TRBV5-1	NA	TRBJ2-7	TRBD2	TGCGCCAGCAGCTCCTCGGGACTAGCGGGACAAGAGCAGTACTTC	CASSSSGLAGQEQYF
TRBV6-1	NA	TRBJ1-5	NA	TGTGCCAGCAGTGAAGTAGTCAGGAGCAATCAGCCCCAGCATTTT	CASSEVVRSNQPQHF
TRBV20-1	NA	TRBJ2-4	NA	TGCAGTGCTAGAGATAGGTGGAAGCTAGCCAAAAACATTCAGTACTTC	CSARDRWKLAKNIQYF
TRBV30	NA	TRBJ1-1	NA	TGTGCCTGGAAACGACAGTCATACACTGAAGCTTTCTTT	CAWKRQSYTEAFF
TRBV6-2/TRBV6-3	NA	TRBJ2-1	TRBD2	TGTGCCAGCACACCTAGCGGGACACCCTACAATGAGCAGTTCTTC	CASTPSGTPYNEQFF
TRBV3-1	NA	TRBJ1-1	NA	TGTGCCAGCAGCCAGTCCTCAGGGAACACTGAAGCTTTCTTT	CASSQSSGNTEAFF
TRBV10-3	NA	TRBJ1-2	NA	TGTGCCACCAGATCCGGGACCGACCTTGTCTATGGCTACACCTTC	CATRSGTDLVYGYTF
TRBV5-4	once	TRBJ2-2	TRBD2	TGTGCCAGCAGCTTGCGTGTGACTAGCGAGAACACCGGGGAGCTGTTTTTT	CASSLRVTSENTGELFF
TRBV11-2	NA	TRBJ1-1	NA	TGTGCCAGCAGCCGTCTGGACAGCCAGAACACTGAAGCTTTCTTT	CASSRLDSQNTEAFF
TRBV7-9	NA	TRBJ1-2	NA	TGTGCCAGCAGTTCAGAACTCGAGAGCCACACCTTC	CASSSELESHTF
TRBV5-4	NA	TRBJ2-3	NA	TGTGCCAGCAGCTTGGCCGGGTGGGGTCAGACAGATACGCAGTATTTT	CASSLAGWGQTDTQYF
TRBV12-3/TRBV12-4	NA	TRBJ1-2	TRBD1	TGTGCCAGCAGCGTAGGACAGGGGGAAGGCTACACCTTC	CASSVGQGEGYTF
TRBV2	once	TRBJ1-1	NA	TGTGCCAGCAGTGAGACAAGAATGAACACTGAAGCTTTCTTT	CASSETRMNTEAFF
TRBV29-1	NA	TRBJ2-1	TRBD2	TGCAGCGCCCTCACCTTAGGGTGGGAGGGCGCGAGTCCGTTCTTC	CSALTLGWEGASPFF
TRBV27	NA	TRBJ2-2	NA	TGTGCCAGCAGTTTAATATACACCGGGGAGCTGTTTTTT	CASSLIYTGELFF
TRBV30	NA	TRBJ2-1	NA	TGTGCCTGGAGAGCCGGGGGTATTGAGCAGTTCTTC	CAWRAGGIEQFF
TRBV6-5	NA	TRBJ1-1	NA	TGTGCCAGCAGTTCCAGACACGGTGGTGAAGCTTTCTTT	CASSSRHGGEAFF
TRBV24-1	NA	TRBJ2-1	NA	TGTGCCACCAGCCTTCCAGTGGGGGATGAGCAGTTCTTC	CATSLPVGDEQFF
TRBV30	NA	TRBJ1-2	TRBD1	TGTGCCTGGATTCCCTCGGGACAGGGAGTTCGTGGCTACACCTTC	CAWIPSGQGVRGYTF
TRBV7-8	NA	TRBJ1-1	TRBD1	TGTGCCAGCAGCTTAACAGGGGCGATGAACACTGAAGCTTTCTTT	CASSLTGAMNTEAFF
TRBV25-1	NA	TRBJ1-2	NA	TGTGCCAGCAGTGCCCAGGGTACCTCACCGCCCTATGGCTACACCTTC	CASSAQGTSPPYGYTF
TRBV3-1	NA	TRBJ2-5	NA	TGTGCCAGCAGCCAAGCACAGGGATGGGAGACCCAGTACTTC	CASSQAQGWETQYF
TRBV9	NA	TRBJ1-6	NA	TGTGCCAGCAGCCCGAATACTGGTTCACCCCTCCACTTT	CASSPNTGSPLHF
TRBV5-1	NA	TRBJ1-2	TRBD1	TGCGCCAGCAGCTTGGGACAGGGGTTCGAGGGCTACACCTTC	CASSLGQGFEGYTF
TRBV6-5	NA	TRBJ2-3	NA	TGTGCCAGCAGTTACTCGGAGCAGGGAGGAAGGGATACGCAGTATTTT	CASSYSEQGGRDTQYF
TRBV24-1	NA	TRBJ2-5	TRBD1	TGTGCCACCAGTGATGCGGGACAGGGAGAAGAGACCCAGTACTTC	CATSDAGQGEETQYF
TRBV20-1	once	TRBJ2-7	NA	TGCAGTGCTTCTGACAGGTCACACGAGCAGTACTTC	CSASDRSHEQYF
TRBV30	NA	TRBJ2-2	NA	TGTGCCTGGAGAGGTATCGGGGAGGTCGGGCTGTTTTTT	CAWRGIGEVGLFF
TRBV5-1	NA	TRBJ1-4	NA	TGCGCCAGCAGCTTGTTACTTAATGAAAAACTGTTTTTT	CASSLLLNEKLFF
TRBV5-1	NA	TRBJ2-5	TRBD2	TGCGCCAGCAGCTTGGCCCCTAGCGGGGGGCCCACTTTCAGGACCCAGTACTTC	CASSLAPSGGPTFRTQYF
TRBV18	NA	TRBJ2-5	NA	TGTGCCAGCTCACCGTCGACGGTCCAAGAGACCCAGTACTTC	CASSPSTVQETQYF
TRBV30	NA	TRBJ2-5	NA	TGTGCCTGGGGGGAAGAGACCCAGTACTTC	CAWGEETQYF
TRBV5-6	few	TRBJ1-2	NA	TGTGCCAGCTCCCCGATAGACAGAAACTATGGCTACACCTTC	CASSPIDRNYGYTF
TRBV25-1	NA	TRBJ2-2	TRBD1	TGTGCCAGCAGTGCCCCGCCGGGACAGAATTACACCGGGGAGCTGTTTTTT	CASSAPPGQNYTGELFF
TRBV12-3/TRBV12-4	NA	TRBJ1-1	NA	TGTGCCAGCAGCCCCCAAGGGAGCTTGAACACTGAAGCTTTCTTT	CASSPQGSLNTEAFF
TRBV24-1	NA	TRBJ2-1	NA	TGTGCCACCAGTGATGCCAGCGACAATGAGCAGTTCTTC	CATSDASDNEQFF
TRBV9	NA	TRBJ1-5	NA	TGTGCCAGCGGCAGGAATCAGCCCCAGCATTTT	CASGRNQPQHF
TRBV30	NA	TRBJ2-4	NA	TGTGCCTGGGTCTTCTCCGAGGGTTCTGCCAAAAACATTCAGTACTTC	CAWVFSEGSAKNIQYF
TRBV5-1	NA	TRBJ2-1	TRBD2	TGCGCCAGCTCGGGGACGGCGGGAGGACGTGAGCAGTTCTTC	CASSGTAGGREQFF
TRBV7-6	NA	TRBJ1-5	NA	TGTGCCAGCAGCGCCGCGTCGCGGGGCAATCAGCCCCAGCATTTT	CASSAASRGNQPQHF
TRBV7-2	once	TRBJ2-2	NA	TGTGCCAGCAGCTTAGCACTAACAGGCACCGGGGAGCTGTTTTTT	CASSLALTGTGELFF
TRBV12-3/TRBV12-4	NA	TRBJ1-2	TRBD1	TGTGCCAGCAGTCGGAACAGGGGGCTGGGCTACACCTTC	CASSRNRGLGYTF
TRBV11-3	NA	TRBJ2-6	NA	TGTGCCAGCAGCTCGTCGGTGTCTGGGGCCAACGTCCTGACTTTC	CASSSSVSGANVLTF
TRBV5-1	NA	TRBJ1-2	NA	TGCGCCAGCAGCTTGGAGAGGGGCGACTATGGCTACACCTTC	CASSLERGDYGYTF
TRBV4-1	NA	TRBJ2-7	NA	TGCGCCAGCAGCCAAGCGCTGGCAGGGGTCGACGAGCAGTACTTC	CASSQALAGVDEQYF
TRBV3-1	once	TRBJ1-1	NA	TGTGCCAGCAGCCAAGCTTCCCGGGAAGCTTTCTTT	CASSQASREAFF
TRBV7-9	NA	TRBJ1-2	NA	TGTGCCAGCAGCAGGGGCTCTCTGGAGGGCTACACCTTC	CASSRGSLEGYTF
TRBV30	NA	TRBJ2-7	NA	TGTGCCTGGAGACCCGTCCCGGGGATTGAGCAGTACTTC	CAWRPVPGIEQYF